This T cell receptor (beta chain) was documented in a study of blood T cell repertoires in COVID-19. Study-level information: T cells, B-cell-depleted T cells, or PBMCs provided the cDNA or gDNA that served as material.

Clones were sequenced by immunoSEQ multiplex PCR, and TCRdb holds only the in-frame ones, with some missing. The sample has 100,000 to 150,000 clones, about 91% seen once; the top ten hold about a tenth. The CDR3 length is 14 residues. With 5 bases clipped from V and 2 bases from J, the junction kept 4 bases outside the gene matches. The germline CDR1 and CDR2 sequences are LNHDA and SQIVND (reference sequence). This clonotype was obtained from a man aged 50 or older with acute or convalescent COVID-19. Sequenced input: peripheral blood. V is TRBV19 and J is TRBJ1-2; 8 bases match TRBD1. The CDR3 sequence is CASSRTGPNYGYTF. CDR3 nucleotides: TGTGCCAGTAGTCGGACAGGGCCAAACTATGGCTACACCTTC.